Below, 2 T cell receptor beta chains from the same sample are listed, as sequenced in a study of regulatory dendritic cells for organ transplantation. Sorted subsets were CFSE-labeled and cultured less than six days with allogeneic dendritic cells. These receptors have no known antigen. Using immunoSEQ multiplex PCR, the repertoire was profiled, and TCRdb retains in-frame clones only, with some absent. This sample has approximately 12,000 clones, with around three quarters found just once. What was sequenced was naive CD4+ T cells from blood cultured with regulatory dendritic cells. Sample subset: CD45RA+ naive T cells. Receptors originate from a human donor in good health.

This CDR3 is CASSPQIGYTF. DNA of the CDR3: TGTGCCAGCAGCCCTCAGATTGGCTACACCTTC. V and J are TRBV7-2 and TRBJ1-2; unclear D gene. CDR1 is SGHTA and CDR2 is FQGNSA in the germline V gene. This CDR3 is built from 11 residues. V lost 5 bases and J 7 bases, leaving 8 bases between the germline ends. Using reference TRBV7-2 and TRBJ1-2 for the parts outside the CDR3, the full variable domain is GAGVSQSPSNKVTEKGKDVELRCDPISGHTALYWYRQSLGQGLEFLIYFQGNSAPDKSGLPSDRFSAERTGGSVSTLTIQRTQQEDSAVYLCASSPQIGYTFGSGTRLTVV.

The chain couples TRBV7-9 to TRBJ1-6, with D possibly TRBD1 on 5 matching bases. The CDR3 length is 19 residues. Germline CDR1 reads SEHNR; CDR2 reads FQNEAQ (reference sequence). V lost 5 bases to trimming and J lost 0 bases, with 20 bases between them. CDR3 in DNA: TGTGCCAGCAGCCCCCGGGGGGGGTCACACGGCTCCTATAATTCACCCCTCCACTTT. Translating gives CASSPRGGSHGSYNSPLHF.